The present TCR beta chain was sequenced within a study of identical twins. A single record per CDR3 protein comes from TCRdb applying MiXCR to the 5' RACE reads. The sample has around 230,000 distinct CDR3 sequences; less than 10% are singletons. Only a few counts were recorded for this clonotype. The V and J ends lost 2 bases and 4 bases respectively, with 9 bases between them. This CDR3 has 14 amino acids. Germline lookup yields CDR1 MNHEY and CDR2 SMNVEV (reference sequence). The source is a woman between 18 and 29 years old in good health. The genes are TRBV27 and TRBJ1-5; weak D call: TRBD1 (5 bases). Input material: memory (CD45RO+) T cells sorted from blood. CDR3 sequence: CASSLEAGNQPQHF. The DNA for the CDR3 is TGTGCCAGCAGTTTAGAGGCAGGGAATCAGCCCCAGCATTTT.